Below, one T cell receptor beta chain is given with its context. This clonotype appeared once. The specificity of this receptor is unknown. The sample holds no much larger clone one base away, and base qualities are not on file. Resting on one read, the evidence is weak. V loses 5 bases at its end and J loses 0 bases; junction bases beyond the gene matches: 5. The cysteine opens and the phenylalanine closes a CDR3 of 15 amino acids. Solely the CDR3 DNA is kept, with 45 bases framed from the first base. CDR1 MNHEY and CDR2 SMNVEV are derived from the germline V gene (reference sequence). These data are taken from a study of CD8 T cells in Susac syndrome (dated by TCRdb to the late 2010s). Study-wide context: Repertoire sequencing was used to test whether CD8+ T cell activation and differentiation in Susac syndrome was antigen driven.

Peripheral blood CD8+ and CD4+ T cells from healthy donors, Susac syndrome patients and multiple sclerosis patients were profiled using high-throughput TCR beta sequencing. The multiple sclerosis controls were treatment-naive patients who had stable or active relapsing-remitting disease and met the revised McDonald criteria. Bulk CD8+ and CD4+ T cells were purified by magnetic negative isolation, while CD8+ TEMRA cells were enriched using FACS. Blood was drawn into EDTA tubes, processed within 24 hours, and PBMCs were isolated by density gradient centrifugation. PBMCs destined for TCR sequencing were cryopreserved in liquid nitrogen and later thawed in a 37 °C water bath. Purity of sorted or isolated CD4+, CD8+ and CD8+ TEMRA cells was at least 90%. Broader findings and caveats from the paper: The number of individuals in the TCR sequencing and HLA analysis was acknowledged as relatively small.

RNA was extracted using the RNeasy kit, and about 0.5 to 1 ug of the RNA was reverse transcribed with random hexamers. The immunoSEQ multiplex PCR assay, covering 54 Vbeta and 13 Jbeta segments, was used to amplify TCR beta CDR3 regions. To correct PCR amplification bias, a synthetic template baseline was used for both primer optimization and computational correction. As for the original processing: Reads were assigned to V, D and J genes according to IMGT and analyzed in immunoSEQ Analyzer, with only productive sequences retained. To calculate clonality, Shannon entropy was normalized by log2 of the number of productive unique sequences and then subtracted from one. For each patient and control, public and private clones were evaluated among the 100 most prevalent clones. Clones were defined as Susac-specific when absent from the healthy and MS cohorts, from about 970 published viral clones and from other ImmuneACCESS disease sequences. The public sequencing data were trimmed at Q25 with fastp and processed into clonotypes with MiXCR by TCRdb, which kept only in-frame beta chains. Rows merge per CDR3 protein into single entries with the most common DNA and genes. These V and J calls derive from TCRdb rather than the authors' analysis. Within this sample are under 350,000 distinct CDR3 sequences, with 90% to 95% of them counted one time only. The leading ten clones occupy about 0.07% of the sample.

The chain is made from TRBV27 and TRBJ2-7, with 9 bases matching TRBD2. The sequencing input was CD4+ T cells from PBMCs. The receptor was derived from a human donor with multiple sclerosis. CDR3 sequence: CASSDPAGGSYEQYF. At the DNA level, the sequence is TGTGCCAGCAGTGACCCAGCGGGGGGCTCCTACGAGCAGTACTTC.